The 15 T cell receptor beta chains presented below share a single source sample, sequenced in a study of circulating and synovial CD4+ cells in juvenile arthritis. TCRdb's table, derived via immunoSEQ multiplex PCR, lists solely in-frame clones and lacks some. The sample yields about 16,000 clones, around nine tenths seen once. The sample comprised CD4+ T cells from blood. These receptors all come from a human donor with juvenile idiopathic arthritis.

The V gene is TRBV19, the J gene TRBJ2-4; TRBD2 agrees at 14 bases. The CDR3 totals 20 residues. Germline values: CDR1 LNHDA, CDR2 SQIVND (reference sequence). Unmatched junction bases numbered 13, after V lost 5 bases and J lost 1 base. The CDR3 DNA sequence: TGTGCCAGTAGTCATGGTAGGGGACTAGCGGGAGAGGGTGCCAAAAACATTCAGTACTTC. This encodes CASSHGRGLAGEGAKNIQYF.

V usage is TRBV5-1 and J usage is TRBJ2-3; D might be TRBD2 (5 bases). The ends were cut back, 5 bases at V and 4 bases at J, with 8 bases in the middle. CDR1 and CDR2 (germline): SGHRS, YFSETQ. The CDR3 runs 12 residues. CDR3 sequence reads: CASSYGADTQYF. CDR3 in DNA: TGCGCCAGCAGTTACGGGGCAGATACGCAGTATTTT.

CDR3 nucleotide sequence: TGTGCCAGCAGTGAAATCTTTGTGGCAGGGGTGGACAATGAGCAGTTCTTC. Translating gives CASSEIFVAGVDNEQFF. The chain is built from TRBV6-1 and TRBJ2-1; the D gene is possibly TRBD1 (6 bases). Germline assignment: CDR1 MNHNS and CDR2 SASEGT. Trimming took 2 bases from V and 5 from J, leaving 19 bases between them. The CDR3 runs 17 residues.

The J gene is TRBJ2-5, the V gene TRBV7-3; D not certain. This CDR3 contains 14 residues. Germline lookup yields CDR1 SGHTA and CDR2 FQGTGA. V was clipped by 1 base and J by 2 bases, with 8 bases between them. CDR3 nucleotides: TGTGCCAGCAGCTTAAATCCCGGGCAAGAGACCCAGTACTTC. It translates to CASSLNPGQETQYF.

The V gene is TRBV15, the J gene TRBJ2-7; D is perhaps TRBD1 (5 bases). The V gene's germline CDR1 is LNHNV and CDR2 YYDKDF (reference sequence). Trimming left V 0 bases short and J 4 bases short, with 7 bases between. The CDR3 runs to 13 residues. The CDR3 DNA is TGTGCCACCAGCAGAGATTCAGGGTACGAGCAGTACTTC. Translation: CATSRDSGYEQYF.

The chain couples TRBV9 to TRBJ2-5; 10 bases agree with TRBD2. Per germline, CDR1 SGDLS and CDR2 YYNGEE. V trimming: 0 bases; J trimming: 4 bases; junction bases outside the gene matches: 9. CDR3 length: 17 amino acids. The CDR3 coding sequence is TGTGCCAGCAGCGTAGCTCCTAGCGGGAGTTTAGGAGAGACCCAGTACTTC. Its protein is CASSVAPSGSLGETQYF.

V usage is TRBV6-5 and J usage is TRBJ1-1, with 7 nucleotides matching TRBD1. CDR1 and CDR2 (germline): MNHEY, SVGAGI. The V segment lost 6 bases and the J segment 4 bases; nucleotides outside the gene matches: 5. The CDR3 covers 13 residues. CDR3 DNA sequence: TGTGCCAGCAGCAGACAGGGAGTCACTGAAGCTTTCTTT. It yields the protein CASSRQGVTEAFF.

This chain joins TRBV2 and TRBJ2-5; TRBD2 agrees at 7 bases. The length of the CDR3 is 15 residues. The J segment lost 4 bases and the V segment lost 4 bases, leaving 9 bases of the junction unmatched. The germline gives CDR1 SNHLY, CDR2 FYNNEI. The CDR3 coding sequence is TGTGCCAGCAGTGTGGAGGGCTCGGGAGGAGAGACCCAGTACTTC. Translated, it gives CASSVEGSGGETQYF.

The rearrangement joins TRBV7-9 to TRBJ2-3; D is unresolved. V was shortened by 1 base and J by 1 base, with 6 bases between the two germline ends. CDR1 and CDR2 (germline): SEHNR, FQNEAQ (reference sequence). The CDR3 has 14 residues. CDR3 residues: CASSLDGGTDTQYF. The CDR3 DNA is TGTGCCAGCAGCTTAGATGGAGGCACAGATACGCAGTATTTT.

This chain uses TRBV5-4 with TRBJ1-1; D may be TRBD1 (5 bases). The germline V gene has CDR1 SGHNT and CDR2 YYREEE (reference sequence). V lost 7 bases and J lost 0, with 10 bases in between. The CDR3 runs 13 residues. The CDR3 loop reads CASRGGLNTEAFF. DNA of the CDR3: TGTGCCAGCCGGGGGGGTCTGAACACTGAAGCTTTCTTT.

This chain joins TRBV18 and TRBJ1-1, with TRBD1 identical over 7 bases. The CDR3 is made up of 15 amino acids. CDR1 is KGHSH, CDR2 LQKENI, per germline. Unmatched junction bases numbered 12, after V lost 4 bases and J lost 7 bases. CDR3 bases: TGTGCCAGCTCACAATCTGGGGACAGTGGGGATGAAGCTTTCTTT. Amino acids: CASSQSGDSGDEAFF.

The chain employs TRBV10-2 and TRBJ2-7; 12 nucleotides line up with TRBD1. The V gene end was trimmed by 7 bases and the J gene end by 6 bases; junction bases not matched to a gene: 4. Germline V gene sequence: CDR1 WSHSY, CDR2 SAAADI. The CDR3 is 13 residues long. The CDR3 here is CASNRDRGLEQYF. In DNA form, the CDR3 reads TGCGCCAGCAACCGGGACAGGGGGCTCGAGCAGTACTTC.

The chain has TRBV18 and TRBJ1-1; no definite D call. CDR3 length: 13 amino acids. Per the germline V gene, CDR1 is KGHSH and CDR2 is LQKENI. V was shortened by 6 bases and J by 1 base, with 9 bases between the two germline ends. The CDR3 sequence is CASSGNENTEAFF. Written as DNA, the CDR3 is TGTGCCAGCTCGGGCAATGAGAACACTGAAGCTTTCTTT.

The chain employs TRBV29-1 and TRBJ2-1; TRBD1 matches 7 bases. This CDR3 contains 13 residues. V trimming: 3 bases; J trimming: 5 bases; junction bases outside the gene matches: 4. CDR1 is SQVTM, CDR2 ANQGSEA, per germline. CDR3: CSVEGTANNEQFF. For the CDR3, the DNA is TGCAGCGTTGAGGGGACAGCTAACAATGAGCAGTTCTTC.

DNA for the CDR3: TGTGCCAGCAGCTTACCGCCCGGATCCGGGGCGGGGTCCACAGATACGCAGTATTTT. It specifies CASSLPPGSGAGSTDTQYF. This rearrangement joins TRBV13 to TRBJ2-3; perhaps TRBD2 as D (6 bases). The ends were cut back, 2 bases at V and 2 bases at J, with 23 bases in the middle. This CDR3 is 19 amino acids long. CDR1 is PRHDT, CDR2 FYEKMQ, per germline (reference sequence).